The 14 T cell receptor beta chains presented below share a single source sample, sequenced in a study of cytomegalovirus exposure and HLA in healthy donors. Sequenced by immunoSEQ multiplex PCR; TCRdb stores in-frame clones only, minus some. The sample records tens of thousands of clones, 96% being singletons. The sequenced sample consisted of PBMCs. The receptors here all came from a man aged 18 to 29 in good health and CMV-seronegative.

The chain is built from TRBV27 and TRBJ2-1; TRBD2 matches at 14 bases. Trimming removed 4 bases from V and 8 bases from J; junction bases left unmatched: 10. This CDR3 has 17 residues. Germline V gene data show CDR1 as MNHEY and CDR2 as SMNVEV (reference sequence). The CDR3 loop reads CASSSARLAGGRDEQFF. The CDR3 DNA reads as TGTGCCAGCAGTTCTGCTCGACTAGCGGGAGGGAGGGATGAGCAGTTCTTC.

The chain employs TRBV27 and TRBJ2-3, with 8 bases lining up with TRBD2. The V gene end was trimmed by 3 bases and the J gene end by 3 bases; junction bases not matched to a gene: 11. CDR1 MNHEY and CDR2 SMNVEV come from the germline V gene (reference sequence). CDR3 length: 17 amino acids. The CDR3 nucleotides read TGTGCCAGCAGTTTCGGTTTTAGCGGGATAGGGACAGATACGCAGTATTTT. Residues: CASSFGFSGIGTDTQYF.

The chain joins TRBV10-3 to TRBJ2-2; D remains unclear. Per the germline V gene, CDR1 is ENHRY and CDR2 is SYGVKD. This CDR3 is built from 16 residues. V lost 5 bases and J 0 bases, leaving 13 bases between the germline ends. The CDR3 reads CAISFGENANTGELFF. The DNA of the CDR3 is TGTGCCATCAGTTTTGGAGAGAACGCGAACACCGGGGAGCTGTTTTTT.

The chain links TRBV27 to TRBJ2-5; the D gene is possibly TRBD1 (5 bases). The CDR3 extends over 14 amino acids. V gave up 0 bases and J gave up 7 bases, with 12 bases separating them. Germline V gene lookup returns CDR1 MNHEY and CDR2 SMNVEV (reference sequence). The CDR3 DNA sequence: TGTGCCAGCAGTTTATCCTCTCCAACAGGGACCCAGTACTTC. Protein: CASSLSSPTGTQYF.

The J gene is TRBJ1-4, the V gene TRBV6-6; TRBD1 matches at 9 bases. This CDR3 spans 14 amino acids. J gave up 4 bases and V 6 bases, and 3 bases lay outside the gene matches. Germline CDR1 MNHNY, CDR2 SVGAGI (reference sequence). CDR3 protein: CASRTTGGNEKLFF. Here the CDR3 DNA reads TGTGCCAGCAGAACGACAGGGGGTAATGAAAAACTGTTTTTT.

The chain has TRBV6-6 and TRBJ1-1; 9 nucleotides line up with TRBD1. Unmatched junction bases numbered 7, after V lost 6 bases and J lost 2 bases. The CDR3 contains 15 residues. Germline CDR1 reads MNHNY; CDR2 reads SVGAGI (reference sequence). The CDR3 is CASRVTGQGNTEAFF. The CDR3 DNA reads as TGTGCCAGCAGGGTTACGGGACAGGGAAACACTGAAGCTTTCTTT.

V usage is TRBV10-2 and J usage is TRBJ2-5, with 8 bases fitting TRBD1. The CDR3 spans 15 residues. V lost 4 bases, J lost 2 bases, and 6 bases stayed unmatched. In germline, CDR1 is WSHSY, CDR2 SAAADI. The CDR3 region is CASSGTGGSQETQYF. In nucleotides, the CDR3 is TGCGCCAGCAGTGGTACAGGGGGATCTCAAGAGACCCAGTACTTC.

The V gene is TRBV28, the J gene TRBJ2-3, with 10 positions matching TRBD2. Losses at the gene ends were 5 bases for V and 4 bases for J; bases not matched to a gene: 9. Germline lookup yields CDR1 MDHEN and CDR2 SYDVKM. This CDR3 contains 16 residues. The CDR3 DNA reads as TGTGCCAGCAGTACGTCTAGCGGGAGAAAGCCAGATACGCAGTATTTT. Translating it yields CASSTSSGRKPDTQYF.

This sequence joins TRBV18 and TRBJ1-1; the match to TRBD1 covers 9 bases. The CDR3 has 15 amino acids. Germline assignment: CDR1 KGHSH and CDR2 LQKENI. J was trimmed by 5 bases and V by 3 bases; bases with no gene match: 7. CDR3 bases: TGTGCCAGCTCACCCACAGGGGGCGCCGGGACTGAAGCTTTCTTT. As protein: CASSPTGGAGTEAFF.

This clone was seen once. The chain joins TRBV19 to TRBJ1-2; D may be TRBD1 (5 bases). CDR1 and CDR2 from the germline V gene are LNHDA and SQIVND (reference sequence). There are 12 residues in the CDR3. The V end was cut by 3 bases, the J end by 8 bases, with 10 bases between. The CDR3 DNA reads TGTGCCAGTAGTATCGTACAGGCCGGCTACACCTTC. Translated, it gives CASSIVQAGYTF.

The chain is built from TRBV28 and TRBJ1-6; D possibly corresponds to TRBD1 (5 bases). The CDR3 is 17 amino acids. In germline, CDR1 is MDHEN, CDR2 SYDVKM. V was pared by 2 bases and J by 2 bases, with 13 bases between. The CDR3 DNA sequence: TGTGCCAGCAGTTTAGGGACCGGGAGCACCTATAATTCACCCCTCCACTTT. Translating gives CASSLGTGSTYNSPLHF.

This chain uses TRBV27 with TRBJ2-7; TRBD1 matches at 7 bases. V trimming: 4 bases; J trimming: 0 bases; junction bases outside the gene matches: 0. This CDR3 has 13 residues. Looked up from germline, CDR1 is MNHEY and CDR2 is SMNVEV (reference sequence). Written as DNA, the CDR3 is TGTGCCAGCAGTTGGGACAGCTCCTACGAGCAGTACTTC. The encoded protein is CASSWDSSYEQYF.

This chain uses TRBV4-2 with TRBJ2-7; 14 positions agree with TRBD2. Trimming took 4 bases from V and 5 from J; bases not matched to a gene: 4. The CDR3 consists of 15 residues. CDR1 is LGHNA and CDR2 is YNFKEQ in the germline V gene. The CDR3, as DNA: TGTGCCAGCAGCCCCCGGACTAGCGGGAGGCACGAGCAGTACTTC. Encoded protein: CASSPRTSGRHEQYF.

This clone is a singleton in its sample. The CDR3 sequence: CASSPPTEQETQYF. The DNA of the CDR3 is TGTGCCAGCAGTCCGCCGACAGAGCAAGAGACCCAGTACTTC. The V gene is TRBV28, the J gene TRBJ2-5; weak D call: TRBD1 (5 bases). The germline V gene encodes CDR1 MDHEN and CDR2 SYDVKM. V lost 5 bases, J lost 2 bases, and 12 bases lay in between. This CDR3 spans 14 amino acids.